One sample yielded the 30 T cell receptor beta chains listed below, sequenced in a study of T cells in Graves' hyperthyroidism and ophthalmopathy. Using RNA transcripts as the source, TCR beta CDR3 regions were amplified. Primed by the HTBI set, a first-round RT-PCR was run on the TCR CDR3. TCRdb passed the multiplex PCR reads through MiXCR, listing each CDR3 protein once. The sample yields around 280,000 distinct CDR3 sequences, roughly 13% seen once. Sequenced sample: blood. The receptors were gathered from a woman aged 30 to 39 with Graves' hyperthyroidism that later progressed to Graves' ophthalmopathy.

This clonotype was detected only a few times. The rearrangement joins TRBV14 to TRBJ1-6; D is uncertain. Trimming took 3 bases from V and 7 from J, leaving 7 bases between them. The CDR3 totals 13 residues. The germline V gene encodes CDR1 SGHDN and CDR2 FVKESK. This CDR3 is CASSHTRNSPLHF. The CDR3 DNA follows: TGTGCCAGCAGCCACACAAGGAATTCACCCCTCCACTTT.

V gene TRBV29-1 combines with J gene TRBJ2-3; D assignment may be TRBD1 or TRBD2 (5 bases each). Germline-derived CDR1 and CDR2 are SQVTM and ANQGSEA. Trimming cost V 5 bases and J 4 bases, with 19 bases left between them. This CDR3 region has 15 residues. CDR3 sequence (DNA): TGCAGCGTTAGGGTTCGGGACGATGTCGCAGATACGCAGTATTTT. Translating it yields CSVRVRDDVADTQYF.

The V and J genes are TRBV5-1 and TRBJ2-1; 8 bases match TRBD1. Germline loops: CDR1 SGHRS, CDR2 YFSETQ. The CDR3 loop spans 17 amino acids. Trimming at V came to 2 bases and at J to 4 bases, leaving 11 bases not matched to a gene. The CDR3 sequence is CASSLPPGGKGYNEQFF. The CDR3 DNA is TGCGCCAGCAGCTTACCCCCAGGGGGCAAAGGATACAATGAGCAGTTCTTC.

This clonotype showed up many times. This CDR3 reads CASSAGRSPGANVLTF. CDR3 DNA: TGCGCCAGCAGCGCTGGACGCTCGCCTGGGGCCAACGTCCTGACTTTC. V gene TRBV5-1 combines with J gene TRBJ2-6; D not certain. V was pared by 4 bases and J by 2 bases, with 13 bases between. The CDR3 spans 16 residues. Per germline, CDR1 SGHRS and CDR2 YFSETQ.

V and J are TRBV10-3 and TRBJ1-1; D remains unclear. Looked up from germline, CDR1 is ENHRY and CDR2 is SYGVKD. CDR3 size: 15 residues. Trimming cost V 0 bases and J 4 bases, with 12 bases left between them. CDR3 DNA sequence: TGTGCCATCAGTGAGTCGAATGGGTATTCCACTGAAGCTTTCTTT. Its protein product is CAISESNGYSTEAFF.

This clonotype was seen only a few times. V usage is TRBV20-1 and J usage is TRBJ2-3; D ambiguous. Germline CDR1 reads DFQATT; CDR2 reads SNEGSKA (reference sequence). V was pared by 4 bases and J by 1 base, with 15 bases between. The CDR3 consists of 15 residues. The CDR3 loop reads CSATLDLSGTDTQYF. CDR3 coding DNA: TGCAGTGCTACCCTCGACCTCAGTGGCACAGATACGCAGTATTTT.

V usage is TRBV9 and J usage is TRBJ2-2, with a possible D match to TRBD2 (5 bases). The CDR3 loop spans 14 amino acids. Per the germline V gene, CDR1 is SGDLS and CDR2 is YYNGEE. The V end was cut by 0 bases, the J end by 7 bases, with 10 bases between. The CDR3 spells CASSVALADGELFF. Written as DNA, the CDR3 is TGTGCCAGCAGCGTAGCGCTAGCCGACGGGGAGCTGTTTTTT.

Many counts were recorded for this clonotype. This chain joins TRBV3-1 and TRBJ1-1, with D possibly TRBD1 on 5 matching bases. Germline CDR1 and CDR2: LGHDT and YNNKEL (reference sequence). CDR3 length: 13 residues. V was clipped by 6 bases and J by 1 base, with 9 bases between them. CDR3 sequence (DNA): TGTGCCAGCAGTCTGGGGGAGAACACTGAAGCTTTCTTT. Its translation: CASSLGENTEAFF.

The sample holds many counts of this clonotype. The gene calls are TRBV11-2 and TRBJ2-7; D is ambiguous. The CDR3 length is 13 residues. From germline, CDR1 is SGHAT and CDR2 FQNNGV. Trimming pared 0 bases from V and 6 bases from J, leaving 9 bases between. The chain's CDR3 is CASSLDGWGEQYF. The CDR3 DNA is TGTGCCAGCAGCTTAGATGGTTGGGGCGAGCAGTACTTC.

The chain joins TRBV20-1 to TRBJ2-7, with D tentatively TRBD1 (5 bases). This CDR3 region has 13 residues. Germline CDR1 reads DFQATT; CDR2 reads SNEGSKA (reference sequence). The CDR3, as DNA: TGCAGCGGAAAGACAGACCGTACGTTTGAGCAGTACTTC. Encoded protein: CSGKTDRTFEQYF.

The sample holds many counts of this clonotype. The rearrangement joins TRBV9 to TRBJ2-3; D unresolved. Germline CDR1 is SGDLS and CDR2 is YYNGEE. The CDR3 extends over 14 amino acids. Deletions cut 0 bases from V and 2 bases from J, with 7 bases between. The CDR3 DNA sequence: TGTGCCAGCAGCGTAGTTGCCCACACAGATACGCAGTATTTT. This encodes CASSVVAHTDTQYF. Filled out from reference TRBV9 and TRBJ2-3, the complete variable domain reads DSGVTQTPKHLITATGQRVTLRCSPRSGDLSVYWYQQSLDQGLQFLIQYYNGEERAKGNILERFSAQQFPDLHSELNLSSLELGDSALYFCASSVVAHTDTQYFGPGTRLTVL.

The chain employs TRBV18 and TRBJ2-7; 8 bases match TRBD1. The junction had 6 bases not matched to a gene; V was cut back by 6 bases and J by 2 bases. This CDR3 is built from 14 residues. Germline V gene lookup returns CDR1 KGHSH and CDR2 LQKENI. CDR3 sequence reads: CASSPDRAPYEQYF. The CDR3 DNA is TGTGCCAGCTCCCCGGACAGGGCCCCCTACGAGCAGTACTTC. The whole variable domain, filled in from reference TRBV18 and TRBJ2-7, reads NAGVMQNPRHLVRRRGQEARLRCSPMKGHSHVYWYRQLPEEGLKFMVYLQKENIIDESGMPKERFSAEFPKEGPSILRIQQVVRGDSAAYFCASSPDRAPYEQYFGPGTRLTVT.

The V call is TRBV6-2 or TRBV6-3, the J call TRBJ2-4; the D is unclear. The V end lost 2 bases, the J end lost 0 bases, and 11 bases lay between the germline ends. Germline CDR1 is MNHEY and CDR2 is SVGEGT. The CDR3 loop spans 16 amino acids. The CDR3 nucleotides are TGTGCCAGCAGTTACACCCTCTTTATAGCCAAAAACATTCAGTACTTC. It codes for CASSYTLFIAKNIQYF.

As for this clonotype: This may stem from a read error, because a much larger clone lies one nucleotide away. The chain recombines TRBV5-1 with TRBJ2-7; D assignment may be TRBD1 or TRBD2 (6 bases each). The CDR3 covers 16 residues. CDR1 is SGHRS, CDR2 YFSETQ, per germline. In nucleotides, the CDR3 is TGCGCCAGCAGCTTGGCCGAGGGGGGCTTCTCCTACAAGCAGTACTTC. It specifies CASSLAEGGFSYKQYF. The entire variable domain, with the rest obtained from reference TRBV5-1 and TRBJ2-7, is as follows: KAGVTQTPRYLIKTRGQQVTLSCSPISGHRSVSWYQQTPGQGLQFLFEYFSETQRNKGNFPGRFSGRQFSNSRSEMNVSTLELGDSALYLCASSLAEGGFSYKQYFGPGTRLTVT.

This clonotype was observed many times. The J gene is TRBJ1-5, the V gene TRBV10-3; no clear D. Germline V gives CDR1 ENHRY, CDR2 SYGVKD. V gave up 0 bases and J gave up 1 base, with 19 bases separating them. CDR3 size: 19 residues. Written as DNA, the CDR3 is TGTGCCATCAGTGAGTCGTCCGGACTTGAGGGATGGAGCAATCAGCCCCAGCATTTT. Protein product: CAISESSGLEGWSNQPQHF.

This clonotype was counted many times. The chain links TRBV11-3 to TRBJ1-1; 7 nucleotides line up with TRBD1. V lost 4 bases and J lost 6; bases outside the gene matches: 8. This CDR3 contains 14 residues. Germline CDR1 reads SGHNT; CDR2 reads YENEEA. In nucleotides, the CDR3 is TGTGCCAGCAGCTCGTCCACAGGGGAACCTGAAGCTTTCTTT. Protein product: CASSSSTGEPEAFF.

In its sample, this clonotype was seen many times. This chain links TRBV11-2 with TRBJ2-7, with 16 bases that match TRBD2. V was clipped by 3 bases and J by 6 bases; unmatched bases: 17. From germline, CDR1 is SGHAT and CDR2 FQNNGV. The CDR3 has 20 residues. For the CDR3, the DNA is TGTGCCAGCAGCTTCAGATTTCCGGGACTAGCGGGAGGGCGGACTACCGAGCAGTACTTC. Residues: CASSFRFPGLAGGRTTEQYF.

In this sample, this clonotype turned up many times. The V and J genes are TRBV6-1 and TRBJ1-5; D remains unclear. This CDR3 contains 14 residues. Germline-derived CDR1 and CDR2 are MNHNS and SASEGT. Trimming cost V 4 bases and J 6 bases, with 13 bases left between them. CDR3 DNA: TGTGCCAGCAGTGCCTCTCAAGCCGGTCAGCCCCAGCATTTT. Protein sequence: CASSASQAGQPQHF.

The chain links TRBV20-1 to TRBJ2-3; D remains ambiguous. V was trimmed by 6 bases and J by 3 bases, leaving 7 bases between them. CDR3 length: 11 amino acids. Germline V lookup: CDR1 DFQATT, CDR2 SNEGSKA (reference sequence). The CDR3 loop reads CSARRTDTQYF. The DNA of the CDR3 is TGCAGTGCCCGACGGACAGATACGCAGTATTTT.

CDR3 coding DNA: TGTGCCATCAGTGAGTCGACTCTGCGTCAACCCTACAATGAGCAGTTCTTC. Amino acid sequence: CAISESTLRQPYNEQFF. V gene TRBV10-3 combines with J gene TRBJ2-1; D uncertain. There are 17 residues in the CDR3. V was clipped by 0 bases and J by 2 bases, with 14 bases between them. Germline V lookup: CDR1 ENHRY, CDR2 SYGVKD.

This clonotype showed up many times. V usage is TRBV6-2 or TRBV6-3 and J usage is TRBJ1-2; D not certain. This CDR3 is built from 13 residues. Per the germline V gene, CDR1 is MNHEY and CDR2 is SVGEGT. V lost 2 bases, J lost 2 bases, and 6 bases lay in between. The CDR3 here is CASSYNNNYGYTF. CDR3 sequence (DNA): TGTGCCAGCAGTTACAACAACAACTATGGCTACACCTTC.

This clonotype has ten or more counts. The V and J genes are TRBV28 and TRBJ1-4; D remains ambiguous. The germline V and J ends were trimmed by 2 bases and 0 bases, with 13 bases remaining between them. Germline V CDR1 and CDR2: MDHEN, SYDVKM. The CDR3 is made up of 17 amino acids. DNA of the CDR3: TGTGCCAGCAGTTTACTTACTCCGGGTACAACTAATGAAAAACTGTTTTTT. Its protein is CASSLLTPGTTNEKLFF.

This clonotype was recorded at least ten times. The CDR3 DNA reads as TGTGCCAGCAGCTTAGGCCCAGGGGATGGCTACACCTTC. Protein product: CASSLGPGDGYTF. The chain carries TRBV7-9 and TRBJ1-2; D is possibly TRBD1 (6 bases). CDR1 SEHNR and CDR2 FQNEAQ come from the germline V gene (reference sequence). CDR3 length: 13 residues. Trimming pared 1 base from V and 6 bases from J, leaving 9 bases between.

This chain joins TRBV19 and TRBJ2-1, with 9 bases aligning to TRBD2. Germline lookup yields CDR1 LNHDA and CDR2 SQIVND (reference sequence). V shed 7 bases and J 2 bases; nucleotides not matched to a gene: 6. The CDR3 loop spans 15 amino acids. The CDR3 loop reads CASTPSGITYNEQFF. DNA for the CDR3: TGTGCCAGTACCCCTAGCGGGATAACCTACAATGAGCAGTTCTTC.

V gene TRBV7-8 combines with J gene TRBJ2-1, with 8 bases lining up with TRBD2. CDR1 is SGHVS, CDR2 FQNEAQ, per germline. This CDR3 is built from 19 residues. The V and J ends lost 5 bases and 4 bases, in that order; junction bases with no gene match: 19. CDR3 DNA sequence: TGTGCCAGCAGCCCGAGACTAGCGAGCGATCTAAGACTATACAATGAGCAGTTCTTC. It translates to CASSPRLASDLRLYNEQFF.

This clonotype was found many times. The chain employs TRBV28 and TRBJ2-7, with D maybe TRBD2 (6 bases). CDR3 length: 11 residues. Germline CDR1 and CDR2: MDHEN and SYDVKM. V lost 6 bases and J 7 bases, leaving 10 bases between the germline ends. The DNA of the CDR3 is TGTGCCAGCAGCTCGGGGGTAGAGCAGTACTTC. It is translated as CASSSGVEQYF.

Ten or more counts support this clonotype. The chain carries TRBV9 and TRBJ2-1, with 9 bases fitting TRBD2. CDR1 is SGDLS, CDR2 YYNGEE, per germline. J gave up 6 bases and V 3 bases, and 13 bases lay outside the gene matches. The CDR3 has 17 residues. The CDR3 sequence is CASSAHRREGLVNEQFF. CDR3 nucleotide sequence: TGTGCCAGCAGCGCCCACCGGCGGGAGGGCCTAGTCAATGAGCAGTTCTTC.

This clonotype has a count of ten or more. The V and J genes are TRBV20-1 and TRBJ2-7; the D is unclear. CDR3 size: 14 residues. Germline CDR1 is DFQATT and CDR2 is SNEGSKA (reference sequence). V was cut by 6 bases and J by 0 bases, with 15 bases left in between. The CDR3 bases are TGCAGTGCCTCACCCCGTTATTCCTCCTACGAGCAGTACTTC. This codes for CSASPRYSSYEQYF.

This clonotype showed up many times. The chain has TRBV7-9 and TRBJ2-7; the D is unclear. The CDR3 is made up of 12 amino acids. CDR1 and CDR2 (germline): SEHNR, FQNEAQ (reference sequence). V was shortened by 1 base and J by 5 bases, with 6 bases between the two germline ends. As DNA, the CDR3 is TGTGCCAGCAGCTTAGGTACCAACGAGCAGTACTTC. Translated: CASSLGTNEQYF.

The chain couples TRBV5-1 to TRBJ2-7; D uncertain. This CDR3 has 14 residues. Germline CDR1 is SGHRS and CDR2 is YFSETQ. V lost 0 bases to trimming and J lost 2 bases, with 9 bases between them. CDR3 coding DNA: TGCGCCAGCAGCTTGGGGGGTGCCACCTACGAGCAGTACTTC. This sequence encodes CASSLGGATYEQYF.